A single sample gave rise to the 27 T cell receptor beta chains below, sequenced in a study of shared clonotypes between healthy human individuals (dated by TCRdb to 2020 to 2022). Receptors were amplified or captured by the immunoSEQ multiplex PCR assay. Not all clones reach the TCRdb copy of this immuneACCESS table, which keeps in-frame sequences only. Checked studies attribute under half of the gap to unresolved V genes and leave the rest unexplained. This sample has over a million clones in its table, and roughly 96% of those were observed once. The ten largest clones represent over 1% of the sample. The sample comprised naive CD4+ T cells sorted from blood. Per the publication, the cell subset or site label means: CD45RA+ positively selected. The receptors stem from a man aged 25-45 years in good health.

In regard to this clone: Other DNA sequences in the sample encode the same CDR3. This chain links TRBV30 with TRBJ2-7, with 7 bases lining up with TRBD2. CDR1 is GTSNPN and CDR2 is SVGIG in the germline V gene (reference sequence). The CDR3 totals 13 residues. Trimming removed 3 bases from V and 4 bases from J; junction bases left unmatched: 6. The CDR3 bases are TGTGCCTGGAGCGTGGGCGGGAGTTACGAGCAGTACTTC. It specifies CAWSVGGSYEQYF.

This rearrangement joins TRBV30 to TRBJ1-1; a possible D gene is TRBD1 (6 bases). The V end was cut by 3 bases, the J end by 2 bases, with 22 bases between. The length of the CDR3 is 17 residues. Germline V gene lookup returns CDR1 GTSNPN and CDR2 SVGIG (reference sequence). The CDR3 DNA reads TGTGCCTGGAGCGTACCCCCCCGTCCGGGACAAAACACTGAAGCTTTCTTT. Protein: CAWSVPPRPGQNTEAFF.

The chain has TRBV27 and TRBJ2-7, with D uncertain. The germline V and J ends were trimmed by 3 bases and 7 bases, with 13 bases remaining between them. The CDR3 is made up of 13 amino acids. Germline V CDR1 and CDR2: MNHEY, SMNVEV (reference sequence). CDR3 protein: CASSFLVTGEQYF. CDR3 coding DNA: TGTGCCAGCAGTTTTCTAGTAACTGGAGAGCAGTACTTC.

The V and J genes are TRBV19 and TRBJ1-5; 7 bases agree with TRBD1. Germline V gene sequence: CDR1 LNHDA, CDR2 SQIVND (reference sequence). The CDR3 totals 16 residues. The V gene end was trimmed by 5 bases and the J gene end by 3 bases; junction bases not matched to a gene: 10. The DNA of the CDR3 is TGTGCCAGTAGTCAATCCAGGGGGAGCTACAATCAGCCCCAGCATTTT. It encodes CASSQSRGSYNQPQHF.

This clone was recorded only once. The V and J genes are TRBV7-2 and TRBJ2-5; possible D gene TRBD2, 5 bases. Germline assignment: CDR1 SGHTA and CDR2 FQGNSA. This CDR3 contains 15 residues. V lost 5 bases, J lost 5 bases, and 18 bases lay in between. The CDR3, as DNA: TGTGCCAGCAGCCCGACGGGGATGGAATGGGAGACCCAGTACTTC. Translated: CASSPTGMEWETQYF. Combining the CDR3 with reference TRBV7-2 and TRBJ2-5 gives the whole variable domain GAGVSQSPSNKVTEKGKDVELRCDPISGHTALYWYRQSLGQGLEFLIYFQGNSAPDKSGLPSDRFSAERTGGSVSTLTIQRTQQEDSAVYLCASSPTGMEWETQYFGPGTRLLVL.

A single count supports this clone. V gene TRBV7-8 combines with J gene TRBJ2-7; 12 bases align to TRBD2. In germline, CDR1 is SGHVS, CDR2 FQNEAQ. CDR3 size: 16 residues. V lost 1 base, J lost 4 bases, and 5 bases stayed unmatched. CDR3 nucleotides: TGTGCCAGCAGCTTAGGACTAGCGGGAGTTCGGTACGAGCAGTACTTC. It codes for CASSLGLAGVRYEQYF.

The chain carries TRBV19 and TRBJ1-2; no clear D. This CDR3 comprises 12 residues. V dropped 0 bases and J dropped 5 bases, with 4 bases sitting between them. Germline CDR1 LNHDA, CDR2 SQIVND (reference sequence). The CDR3 sequence: CASSIDTYGYTF. In DNA, the CDR3 is TGTGCCAGTAGTATAGACACGTATGGCTACACCTTC.

The genes are TRBV6-5 and TRBJ2-1; the D is unclear. The CDR3 has 12 amino acids. Germline V gives CDR1 MNHEY, CDR2 SVGAGI. V was clipped by 1 base and J by 8 bases, with 6 bases between them. The CDR3 loop reads CASSYLGDEQFF. The CDR3 nucleotides are TGTGCCAGCAGTTACTTAGGAGATGAGCAGTTCTTC.

The chain recombines TRBV2 with TRBJ2-3, with D unclear. The CDR3 is 15 residues long. V was pared by 7 bases and J by 1 base, with 15 bases between. Germline lookup yields CDR1 SNHLY and CDR2 FYNNEI. The CDR3 loop is CASTLQKSGTDTQYF. For the CDR3, the DNA is TGTGCCAGCACCCTCCAGAAAAGCGGCACAGATACGCAGTATTTT. Full variable domain (outside the CDR3, taken from reference TRBV2 and TRBJ2-3): EPEVTQTPSHQVTQMGQEVILRCVPISNHLYFYWYRQILGQKVEFLVSFYNNEISEKSEIFDDQFSVERPDGSNFTLKIRSTKLEDSAMYFCASTLQKSGTDTQYFGPGTRLTVL.

The rearrangement uses TRBV5-1 and TRBJ2-7; D gene ambiguous. Germline V CDR1 and CDR2: SGHRS, YFSETQ. The CDR3 spans 13 residues. Trimming cost V 7 bases and J 3 bases, with 14 bases left between them. The CDR3 is CASHYDVGYEQYF. CDR3 DNA sequence: TGCGCCAGCCATTATGACGTGGGCTACGAGCAGTACTTC.

V is TRBV7-2 and J is TRBJ1-1; 7 bases are a match to TRBD1. V was pared by 0 bases and J by 6 bases, with 10 bases of the junction left unmatched. The CDR3 has 16 residues. Germline assignment: CDR1 SGHTA and CDR2 FQGNSA. The CDR3, as DNA: TGTGCCAGCAGCTTAGCTACAGGGGCCTCCGGGGCTGAAGCTTTCTTT. Protein sequence: CASSLATGASGAEAFF. Variable domain in full (rest from reference TRBV7-2 and TRBJ1-1): GAGVSQSPSNKVTEKGKDVELRCDPISGHTALYWYRQSLGQGLEFLIYFQGNSAPDKSGLPSDRFSAERTGGSVSTLTIQRTQQEDSAVYLCASSLATGASGAEAFFGQGTRLTVV.

The sample holds one count of this clone. At one end the junction does not follow the germline gene, possibly because of a read error. The CDR3 region is CASSLPGEAPFF. In DNA, the CDR3 is TGTGCTAGCAGCCTACCAGGGGAGGCCCCGTTCTTC. The rearrangement links TRBV7-7 to TRBJ2-1; D possibly matches TRBD1 or TRBD2 (6 bases each). The CDR3 sequence is 12 residues long. The germline CDR1 and CDR2 sequences are SSHAT and FNYEAQ (reference sequence).

The chain recombines TRBV27 with TRBJ2-3; 11 bases match TRBD2. The CDR3 has 16 amino acids. In germline, CDR1 is MNHEY, CDR2 SMNVEV (reference sequence). The ends lost 1 base at V and 11 bases at J; junction bases unmatched: 11. The CDR3 DNA is TGTGCCAGCAGTTTATATGCTAGCGGGAGGCCCATTTTGCAGTATTTT. Its protein product is CASSLYASGRPILQYF.

The chain employs TRBV19 and TRBJ2-5; tentatively, D is TRBD2 (5 bases). The CDR3 extends over 17 amino acids. The ends were cut back, 5 bases at V and 5 bases at J, with 24 bases in the middle. From germline, CDR1 is LNHDA and CDR2 SQIVND (reference sequence). This CDR3 reads CASSPARVQRPLETQYF. DNA for the CDR3: TGTGCCAGTAGTCCGGCGAGGGTACAAAGACCTCTTGAGACCCAGTACTTC.

J is TRBJ2-7 and V is TRBV5-8; tentatively, D is TRBD2 (5 bases). Trimming removed 2 bases from V and 7 bases from J, with 16 bases in between. Germline V lookup: CDR1 SGHTS, CDR2 YDEGEE. The CDR3 contains 14 residues. The CDR3 DNA sequence: TGTGCCAGCAGCTTAGGAGAGCTAGCTCGGGAGCAGTACTTC. This translates into CASSLGELAREQYF.

The V gene is TRBV18, the J gene TRBJ2-7; tentatively, D is TRBD1 (7 bases). CDR3 length: 15 residues. CDR1 is KGHSH and CDR2 is LQKENI in the germline V gene. V gave up 3 bases and J gave up 2 bases, with 14 bases separating them. CDR3 protein: CASSPPGGLTYEQYF. The DNA of the CDR3 is TGTGCCAGCTCACCTCCAGGGGGACTTACCTACGAGCAGTACTTC.

Details on this clone: Other DNA sequences in the sample encode the same CDR3. V is TRBV11-2 and J is TRBJ2-2; 11 bases map to TRBD2. The germline CDR1 and CDR2 sequences are SGHAT and FQNNGV. The V segment lost 5 bases and the J segment 1 base; nucleotides outside the gene matches: 3. The CDR3 consists of 16 residues. The CDR3 loop reads CASSRGTSGNTGELFF. The DNA of the CDR3 is TGTGCCAGCAGCCGTGGGACTAGCGGGAACACCGGGGAGCTGTTTTTT.

The DNA for the CDR3 is TGTGCCAGCAGTGAAATCTTGTTGGCAGGGGGTTACAATGAGCAGTTCTTC. The encoded protein is CASSEILLAGGYNEQFF. The chain carries TRBV25-1 and TRBJ2-1; the match to TRBD1 covers 7 bases. This CDR3 is 17 amino acids long. Germline CDR1 is MGHDK and CDR2 is SYGVNS. V lost 2 bases to trimming and J lost 4 bases; unmatched junction nucleotides: 11.

V gene TRBV30 combines with J gene TRBJ2-2, with D perhaps TRBD1 (5 bases). V lost 5 bases to trimming and J lost 7 bases, with 14 bases between them. There are 13 residues in the CDR3. From germline, CDR1 is GTSNPN and CDR2 SVGIG (reference sequence). The DNA of the CDR3 is TGTGCCTGGTGGGGCAGGGAAGTCGGGGAGCTGTTTTTT. This encodes CAWWGREVGELFF.

The rearrangement uses TRBV13 and TRBJ2-5; 7 bases agree with TRBD1. The CDR3 is made up of 18 amino acids. Trimming took 4 bases from V and 0 from J; bases not matched to a gene: 14. Germline V gene lookup returns CDR1 PRHDT and CDR2 FYEKMQ (reference sequence). Here the CDR3 DNA reads TGTGCCAGCAGCTACAGATTCTTGACAGGGCTGTACCAAGAGACCCAGTACTTC. Translated: CASSYRFLTGLYQETQYF.

V is TRBV28 and J is TRBJ2-2; unclear D gene. V shed 1 base and J shed 0 bases, with 9 bases lying between them. Germline assignment: CDR1 MDHEN and CDR2 SYDVKM. The CDR3 consists of 16 residues. CDR3 sequence reads: CASSLYGYANTGELFF. The CDR3 DNA follows: TGTGCCAGCAGTTTATACGGATACGCGAACACCGGGGAGCTGTTTTTT.

CDR3 protein: CASSIGFGGALNQPQHF. The CDR3 nucleotides are TGTGCCAGTAGTATTGGGTTCGGAGGCGCCCTCAATCAGCCCCAGCATTTT. This chain uses TRBV19 with TRBJ1-5; no definite D call. Germline CDR1 LNHDA, CDR2 SQIVND (reference sequence). The V end was cut by 3 bases, the J end by 3 bases, with 18 bases between. The CDR3 totals 17 residues.

The chain is built from TRBV30 and TRBJ1-3; D unclear. V lost 0 bases to trimming and J lost 6 bases, with 6 bases between them. The CDR3 is 12 amino acids. Germline V gene lookup returns CDR1 GTSNPN and CDR2 SVGIG (reference sequence). CDR3 sequence (DNA): TGTGCCTGGAGTGTAGGAGTAAACACCATATATTTT. Protein: CAWSVGVNTIYF.

The chain's CDR3 is CASSFWDRGTDTQYF. Here the CDR3 DNA reads TGTGCCAGCAGCTTCTGGGACAGGGGAACAGATACGCAGTATTTT. This chain links TRBV7-3 with TRBJ2-3, with 10 bases fitting TRBD1. Germline V lookup: CDR1 SGHTA, CDR2 FQGTGA. The ends lost 3 bases at V and 3 bases at J; junction bases unmatched: 3. The CDR3 contains 15 residues.

The V gene is TRBV25-1, the J gene TRBJ2-7; possibly TRBD1 for D (6 bases). Deletions cut 4 bases from V and 9 bases from J, with 13 bases between. The CDR3 runs to 12 residues. Germline V gene data show CDR1 as MGHDK and CDR2 as SYGVNS. CDR3 sequence reads: CASSGDRRSQYF. In DNA, the CDR3 is TGTGCCAGCAGTGGAGACAGGAGGTCGCAGTACTTC.

V gene TRBV7-8 combines with J gene TRBJ1-4; 8 bases match TRBD1. Germline V gene data show CDR1 as SGHVS and CDR2 as FQNEAQ. The CDR3 has 17 amino acids. V trimming: 4 bases; J trimming: 3 bases; junction bases outside the gene matches: 10. CDR3 loop: CASSSFPGQGANEKLFF. CDR3 nucleotide sequence: TGTGCCAGCAGCTCCTTCCCAGGACAGGGCGCTAATGAAAAACTGTTTTTT. Full variable domain (outside the CDR3, taken from reference TRBV7-8 and TRBJ1-4): GAGVSQSPRYKVAKRGQDVALRCDPISGHVSLFWYQQALGQGPEFLTYFQNEAQLDKSGLPSDRFFAERPEGSVSTLKIQRTQQEDSAVYLCASSSFPGQGANEKLFFGSGTQLSVL.

To note about this clone: Other DNA variants within this sample encode the same CDR3. This chain's CDR3 is CASSVRGDEQYF. In nucleotides, the CDR3 is TGTGCCAGCAGCGTACGGGGAGACGAGCAGTACTTC. The chain links TRBV9 to TRBJ2-7, with D tentatively TRBD2 (5 bases). Trimming pared 1 base from V and 5 bases from J, leaving 7 bases between. The CDR3 extends over 12 amino acids. Germline CDR1 SGDLS, CDR2 YYNGEE.